The clone carrying this T cell receptor beta chain was found a few times. The sample originates from a study of response to subunit inactivated influenza vaccine. Germline trimming cut 6 bases from V and 5 bases from J; bases unmatched to any gene: 9. This CDR3 comprises 15 residues. The germline V gene encodes CDR1 DFQATT and CDR2 SNEGSKA (reference sequence). TCRdb re-called the RT-PCR reads through MiXCR, storing one row per CDR3 protein. This repertoire shows around 190,000 distinct CDR3 sequences, approximately 15% found once; its top ten account for about a quarter. The V gene is TRBV20-1, the J gene TRBJ2-3; 12 bases map to TRBD2. The sequencing here drew on CD8+ T cells sorted from PBMCs, taken roughly 5 days after vaccination. The clonotype was recovered from a middle-aged man who received an inactivated influenza vaccine. The CDR3 sequence is CSAIGASGGVDTQYF. In DNA, the CDR3 is TGCAGTGCCATAGGGGCTAGCGGGGGGGTAGATACGCAGTATTTT.